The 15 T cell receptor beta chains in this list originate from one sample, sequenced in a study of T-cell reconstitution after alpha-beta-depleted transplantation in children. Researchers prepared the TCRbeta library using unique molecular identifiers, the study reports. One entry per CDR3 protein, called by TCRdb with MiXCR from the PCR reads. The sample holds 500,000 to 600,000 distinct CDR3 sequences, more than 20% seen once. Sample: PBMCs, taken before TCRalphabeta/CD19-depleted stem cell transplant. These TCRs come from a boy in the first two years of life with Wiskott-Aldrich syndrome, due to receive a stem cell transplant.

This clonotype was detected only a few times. This CDR3 reads CASSLLTVGSYEQYF. In DNA form, the CDR3 reads TGTGCCAGCAGTTTACTGACAGTGGGCTCCTACGAGCAGTACTTC. The rearrangement joins TRBV12-3 or TRBV12-4 to TRBJ2-7; possible D gene TRBD1, 5 bases. This CDR3 has 15 residues. Trimming shortened V by 2 bases and J by 0 bases, and 11 bases separated the two germline ends.

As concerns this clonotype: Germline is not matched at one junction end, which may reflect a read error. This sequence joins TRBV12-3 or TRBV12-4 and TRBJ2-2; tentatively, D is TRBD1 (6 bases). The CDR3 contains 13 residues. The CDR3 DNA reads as TGTGCCAGCAGTTCCTGGGACACCGGGGACCTGTTTTTT. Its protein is CASSSWDTGDLFF.

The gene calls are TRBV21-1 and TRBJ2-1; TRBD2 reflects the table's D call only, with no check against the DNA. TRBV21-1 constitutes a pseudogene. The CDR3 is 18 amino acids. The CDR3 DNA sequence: TGTGCCAGCAGCAAACCCGGAGGGGTCCGGTGGTTATTCAATGAGCAGTTCTTC. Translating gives CASSKPGGVRWLFNEQFF.

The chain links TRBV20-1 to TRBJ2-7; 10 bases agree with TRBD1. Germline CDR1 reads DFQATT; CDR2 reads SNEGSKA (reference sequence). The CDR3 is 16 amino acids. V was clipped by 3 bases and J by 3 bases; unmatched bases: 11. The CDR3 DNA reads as TGCAGTGCTAGCCCAACGGGACAGGGGTCCGGCTACGAGCAGTACTTC. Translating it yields CSASPTGQGSGYEQYF.

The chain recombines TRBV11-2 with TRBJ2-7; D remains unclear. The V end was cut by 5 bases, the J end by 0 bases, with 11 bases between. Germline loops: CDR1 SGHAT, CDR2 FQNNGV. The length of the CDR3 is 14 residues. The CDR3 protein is CASSLAPFSYEQYF. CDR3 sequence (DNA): TGTGCCAGCAGCCTCGCCCCCTTCTCCTACGAGCAGTACTTC.

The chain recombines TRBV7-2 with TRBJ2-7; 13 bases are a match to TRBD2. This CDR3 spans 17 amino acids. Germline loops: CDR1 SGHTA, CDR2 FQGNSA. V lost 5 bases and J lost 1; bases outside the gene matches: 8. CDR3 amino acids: CASSVRTSGSGSYEQYF. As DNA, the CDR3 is TGTGCCAGCAGCGTGAGGACTAGCGGGAGTGGTTCCTACGAGCAGTACTTC.

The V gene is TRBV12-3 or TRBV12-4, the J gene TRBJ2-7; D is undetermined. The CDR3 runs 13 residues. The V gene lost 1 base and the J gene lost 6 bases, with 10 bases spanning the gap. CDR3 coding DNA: TGTGCCAGCAGTTTAGGAGGATTCGGCGAGCAGTACTTC. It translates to CASSLGGFGEQYF.

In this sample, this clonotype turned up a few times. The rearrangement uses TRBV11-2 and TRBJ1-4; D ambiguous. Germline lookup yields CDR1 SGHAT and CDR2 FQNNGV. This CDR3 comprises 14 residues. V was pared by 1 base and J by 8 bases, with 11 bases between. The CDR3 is CASSLVRVGEKLFF. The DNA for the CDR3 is TGTGCCAGCAGCTTAGTAAGGGTCGGGGAAAAACTGTTTTTT.

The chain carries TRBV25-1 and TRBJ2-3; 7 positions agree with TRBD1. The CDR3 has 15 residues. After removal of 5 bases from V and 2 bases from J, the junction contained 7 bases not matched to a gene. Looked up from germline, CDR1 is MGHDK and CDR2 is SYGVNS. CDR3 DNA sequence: TGTGCCAGCAGTCCGGGACAGACCTTCACAGATACGCAGTATTTT. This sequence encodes CASSPGQTFTDTQYF.

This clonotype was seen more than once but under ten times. CDR3 loop: CASSLASGSGYEQYF. CDR3 nucleotides: TGCGCCAGCAGCTTGGCTTCGGGTTCGGGCTACGAGCAGTACTTC. This chain joins TRBV5-1 and TRBJ2-7; D is ambiguous. This CDR3 spans 15 amino acids. The germline V gene has CDR1 SGHRS and CDR2 YFSETQ. The V end was cut by 0 bases, the J end by 3 bases, with 13 bases between.

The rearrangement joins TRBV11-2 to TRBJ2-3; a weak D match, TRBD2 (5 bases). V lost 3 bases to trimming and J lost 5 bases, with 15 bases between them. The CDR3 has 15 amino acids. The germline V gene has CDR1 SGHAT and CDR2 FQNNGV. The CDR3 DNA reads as TGTGCCAGCAGCTTGAGGCCCGGAGGAGGAGATACGCAGTATTTT. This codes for CASSLRPGGGDTQYF.

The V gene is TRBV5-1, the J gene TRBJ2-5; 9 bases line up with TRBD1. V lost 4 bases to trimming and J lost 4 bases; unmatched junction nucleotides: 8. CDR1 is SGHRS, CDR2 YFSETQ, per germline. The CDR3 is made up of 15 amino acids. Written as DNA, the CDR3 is TGCGCCAGCAGCAACGGACAGGGGCGAGCAGAGACCCAGTACTTC. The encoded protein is CASSNGQGRAETQYF. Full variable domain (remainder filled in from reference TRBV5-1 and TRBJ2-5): KAGVTQTPRYLIKTRGQQVTLSCSPISGHRSVSWYQQTPGQGLQFLFEYFSETQRNKGNFPGRFSGRQFSNSRSEMNVSTLELGDSALYLCASSNGQGRAETQYFGPGTRLLVL.

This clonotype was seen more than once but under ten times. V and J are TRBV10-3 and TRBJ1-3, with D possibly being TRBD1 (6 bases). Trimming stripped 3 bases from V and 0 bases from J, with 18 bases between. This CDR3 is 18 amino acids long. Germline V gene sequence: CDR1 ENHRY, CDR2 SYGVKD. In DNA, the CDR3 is TGTGCCATCAGTGATAGGGGGGACGGAGGCATCTCTGGAAACACCATATATTTT. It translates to CAISDRGDGGISGNTIYF.

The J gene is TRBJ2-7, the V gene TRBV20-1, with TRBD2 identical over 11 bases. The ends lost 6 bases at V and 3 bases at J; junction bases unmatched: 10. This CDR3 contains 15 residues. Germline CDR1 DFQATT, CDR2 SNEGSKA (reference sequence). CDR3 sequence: CSAKAGTSGHYEQYF. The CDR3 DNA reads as TGCAGTGCCAAGGCCGGGACTAGCGGCCACTACGAGCAGTACTTC.

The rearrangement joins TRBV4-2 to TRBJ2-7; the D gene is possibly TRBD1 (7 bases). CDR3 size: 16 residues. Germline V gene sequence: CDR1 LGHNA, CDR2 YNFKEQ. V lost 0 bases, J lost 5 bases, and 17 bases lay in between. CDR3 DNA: TGTGCCAGCAGCCAAGATCGGAGACAGGGAGGCAACGAGCAGTACTTC. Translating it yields CASSQDRRQGGNEQYF.